This TCR beta chain was sequenced in a study of blood T cell repertoires in COVID-19 (dated by TCRdb to 2018 to 2020). Broadly, across the study: Collaborator samples came from the United States, Italy and Spain and covered acute and convalescent phases of COVID-19. The samples were drawn from the first 160 participants of the ongoing ImmuneRACE study and from roughly 1,300 subjects provided by 6 global collaborators. A de-identified subject ID, COVID-19 status, age in years and sex were almost always included in the sample metadata. Where HLA class I and class II types were available, the types were taken from metadata supplied by the sample provider, not from assay-based typing. The material from the prospective study consisted of cDNA or gDNA derived from T cells, B-cell-depleted T cells, or PBMCs. The repertoires were released in a freely available public database meant as a resource for research on the immune response to SARS-CoV-2. The dataset comprised deeply sampled blood TCRbeta repertoires from subjects exposed to, actively infected with, or recovered from COVID-19. What the study reported, not specific to this receptor: Clinical and demographic metadata were provided uncurated, with the amount varying by source and participant.

The immunoSEQ Assay, a bias-controlled multiplex PCR, was used to amplify TCRbeta CDR3 regions from genomic DNA. The authors processed their data as follows. Within the assay, amplification of reference gene primers was used to estimate how many nucleated cells each sample contained. Sequence reads were collapsed and filtered to measure the absolute abundance of every unique TCRbeta CDR3 rearrangement. For each sample, productive Simpson clonality was calculated as the square root of Simpson's diversity index over productive rearrangements. In TCRdb, the immuneACCESS table is reduced to in-frame sequences with V and J assigned. These tables do not hold every clone; where another copy was compared, an unresolved V gene accounts for under half, and the others remain unexplained. The V and J calls and clone size come from that table; D and trimming were worked out from the DNA. The sample data list approximately 250,000 clones, and 80% to 95% of these were observed just once. The top ten clones comprise more than 0.65% of the sample.

Its CDR3 holds 15 amino acids, cysteine through phenylalanine. Solely the CDR3 DNA is kept, with 45 bases framed from the first base. The germline V gene yields KGHSH for CDR1 and LQKENI for CDR2. Compared with germline, V lacks 1 base and J lacks 5 bases; bases without a gene match: 4. One collaborating source in Seattle enrolled patients while the patients were actively infected and followed the patients over time throughout the course of disease. Whole blood was collected in K2EDTA tubes by collaborating institutions according to the institutions' own protocols. For TCRbeta analysis, collaborators shipped samples in one of three forms: frozen whole blood, isolated PBMCs, or DNA extracted from either of those sample types. Regarding this clone: No antigen is known for it. There are no base qualities to consult, and no much larger clone falls within one base.

The chain employs TRBV18 and TRBJ1-5, with 8 bases aligning to TRBD1. Material for sequencing was peripheral blood. The source of this sequence is a man aged 25 to 40 with COVID-19, enrolled during active disease. The CDR3: CASSPQWGQDQPQHF. The DNA sequence is TGTGCCAGCTCACCACAGTGGGGACAGGATCAGCCCCAGCATTTT.